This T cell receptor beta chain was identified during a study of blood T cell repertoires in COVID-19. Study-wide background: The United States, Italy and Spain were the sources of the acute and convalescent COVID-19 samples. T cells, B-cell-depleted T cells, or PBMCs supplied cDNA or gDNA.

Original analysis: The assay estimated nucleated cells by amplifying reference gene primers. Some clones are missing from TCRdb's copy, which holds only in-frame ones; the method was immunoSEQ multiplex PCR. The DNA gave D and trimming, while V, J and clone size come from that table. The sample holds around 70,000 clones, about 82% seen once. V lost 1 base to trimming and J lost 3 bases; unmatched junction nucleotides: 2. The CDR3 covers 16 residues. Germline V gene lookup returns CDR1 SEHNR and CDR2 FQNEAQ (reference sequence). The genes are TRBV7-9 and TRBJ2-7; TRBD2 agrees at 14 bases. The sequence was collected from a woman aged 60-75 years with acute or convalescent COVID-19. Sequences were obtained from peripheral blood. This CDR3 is CASSLEGTSGSYEQYF. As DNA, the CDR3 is TGTGCCAGCAGCTTAGAGGGGACTAGCGGGAGCTACGAGCAGTACTTC. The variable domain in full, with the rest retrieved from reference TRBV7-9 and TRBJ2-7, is DTGVSQNPRHKITKRGQNVTFRCDPISEHNRLYWYRQTLGQGPEFLTYFQNEAQLEKSRLLSDRFSAERPKGSFSTLEIQRTEQGDSAMYLCASSLEGTSGSYEQYFGPGTRLTVT.